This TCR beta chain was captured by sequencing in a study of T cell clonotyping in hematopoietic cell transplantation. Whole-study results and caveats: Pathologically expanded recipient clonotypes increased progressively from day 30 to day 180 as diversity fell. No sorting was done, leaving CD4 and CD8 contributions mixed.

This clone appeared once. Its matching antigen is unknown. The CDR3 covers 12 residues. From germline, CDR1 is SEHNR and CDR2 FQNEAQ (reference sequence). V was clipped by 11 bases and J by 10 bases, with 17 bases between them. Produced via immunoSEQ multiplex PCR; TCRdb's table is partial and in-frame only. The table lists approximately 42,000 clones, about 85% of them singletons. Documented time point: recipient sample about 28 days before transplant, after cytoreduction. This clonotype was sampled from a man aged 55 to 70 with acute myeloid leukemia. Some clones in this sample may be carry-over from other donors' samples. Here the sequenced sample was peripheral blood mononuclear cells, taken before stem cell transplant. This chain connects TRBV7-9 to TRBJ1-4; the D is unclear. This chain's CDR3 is CALISPRGKLFF. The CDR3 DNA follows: TGTGCCCTGATCTCTCCTCGAGGAAAACTGTTTTTT.